The T cell receptor (beta chain) described here comes from a study of identical twins. Study observations and caveats: Invariant MAIT and iNKT cells may have partly biased zero-insertion analyses. Twin-shared out-of-frame alpha sequences showed excess low generation probability.

In germline, CDR1 is SGDLS, CDR2 YYNGEE. The CDR3 has 15 amino acids. V was pared by 0 bases and J by 0 bases, with 6 bases between. This clonotype was found many times. The antigen is unknown. TCRdb re-called the 5' RACE reads with MiXCR, one entry per CDR3 protein. The repertoire includes 690,000 or so distinct CDR3 sequences, less than 10% of them detected once, and around 0.95% sits in the top ten. The same specimen was also included in a second study, on yellow fever vaccine responses in identical twins.

The sequence came from a young woman in good health. The sequenced material came from PBMCs. This rearrangement joins TRBV9 to TRBJ2-2, with D hard to call. The CDR3 coding sequence is TGTGCCAGCAGCGTAGCGGAAACGAACACCGGGGAGCTGTTTTTT. Encoded protein: CASSVAETNTGELFF.